This T cell receptor (beta chain) stems from a study of T-cell memory formation after mild COVID-19. Study in general: There were largely donor-specific TCR clusters. General study results and limits: Nothing showed for sure that second-wave clones peaking on day 37 were SARS-CoV-2 specific. The CD4+ clones that contracted clustered mainly within CM and EM, and the CD8+ clones concentrated in EMRA. Among clones contracting day 15 to 85, CD4/CD8 was balanced, whereas later expanders leaned CD4+.

V lost 0 bases to trimming and J lost 3 bases, with 15 bases between them. From germline, CDR1 is DFQATT and CDR2 SNEGSKA (reference sequence). The length of the CDR3 is 16 residues. This clonotype occurred many times. The antigen is undetermined. One entry per CDR3 protein results from TCRdb running MiXCR on the 5' RACE reads. Among approximately 99,000 distinct CDR3 sequences listed, roughly 19% were seen once. This sequence joins TRBV20-1 and TRBJ1-5; D perhaps matches TRBD1 (5 bases). The sequenced material came from PBMCs or a T cell subset sorted from them (not recorded which). This clonotype was sampled from a man aged 18 to 29 who had mild COVID-19 (a few samples of this study predate the infection). Cell type and time point are not known. The CDR3 protein is CSARDGGRAFNQPQHF. The CDR3 DNA sequence: TGCAGTGCTAGAGATGGTGGCAGGGCCTTCAATCAGCCCCAGCATTTT.